This T cell receptor beta chain was found in a study of shared clonotypes between healthy human individuals. Clones were sequenced by immunoSEQ multiplex PCR, and TCRdb holds only the in-frame ones, with some missing. This table has fewer than 500,000 clones, roughly 79% appearing once. The V end was cut by 6 bases, the J end by 7 bases, with 15 bases between. The germline gives CDR1 SQVTM, CDR2 ANQGSEA. This CDR3 is built from 12 residues. The sequenced sample consisted of PBMCs. This chain joins TRBV29-1 and TRBJ2-5, with D perhaps given as TRBD1 or TRBD2 (5 bases each). The receptor was derived from a woman in her thirties or forties in good health. Some clones in this sample may be carry-over from other donors' samples. DNA of the CDR3: TGCAGCGTCCGGGACCCCCGTTCGACCCAGTACTTC. This encodes CSVRDPRSTQYF. Full variable domain (rest looked up from reference TRBV29-1 and TRBJ2-5): SAVISQKPSRDICQRGTSLTIQCQVDSQVTMMFWYRQQPGQSLTLIATANQGSEATYESGFVIDKFPISRPNLTFSTLTVSNMSPEDSSIYLCSVRDPRSTQYFGPGTRLLVL.